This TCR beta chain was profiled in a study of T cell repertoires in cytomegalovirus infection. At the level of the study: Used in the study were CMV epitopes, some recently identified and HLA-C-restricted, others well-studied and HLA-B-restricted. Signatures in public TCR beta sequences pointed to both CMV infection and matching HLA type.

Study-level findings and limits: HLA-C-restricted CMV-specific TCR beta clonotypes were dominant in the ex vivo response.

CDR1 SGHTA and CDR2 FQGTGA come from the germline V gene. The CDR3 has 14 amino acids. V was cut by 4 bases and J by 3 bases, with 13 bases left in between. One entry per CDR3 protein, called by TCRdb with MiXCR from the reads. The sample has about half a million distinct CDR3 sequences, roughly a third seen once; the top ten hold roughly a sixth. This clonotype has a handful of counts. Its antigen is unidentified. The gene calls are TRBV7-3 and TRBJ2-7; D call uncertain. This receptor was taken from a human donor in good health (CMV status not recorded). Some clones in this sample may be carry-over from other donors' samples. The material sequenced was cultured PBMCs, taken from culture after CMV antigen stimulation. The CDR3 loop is CASSSPRLLYEQYF. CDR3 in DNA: TGTGCCAGCAGCTCTCCAAGACTCCTCTACGAGCAGTACTTC. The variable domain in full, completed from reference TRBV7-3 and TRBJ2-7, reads GAGVSQTPSNKVTEKGKYVELRCDPISGHTALYWYRQSLGQGPEFLIYFQGTGAADDSGLPNDRFFAVRPEGSVSTLKIQRTERGDSAVYLCASSSPRLLYEQYFGPGTRLTVT.